The 4 T cell receptor beta chains below come from one sample, sequenced in a study of T cell repertoires in cytomegalovirus infection. What these receptors recognize is not known. TCRdb ran MiXCR on the reads and lists one entry per CDR3 protein. The sample lists 51,000 or so distinct CDR3 sequences, less than 20% seen once, with roughly 78% in the top ten. Material: CD8+ T cells from cultured PBMCs, obtained from culture after CMV antigen stimulation. These receptors were obtained from a human donor in good health (CMV status not recorded). Some clones in this sample may be carry-over from other donors' samples.

This chain links TRBV12-3 or TRBV12-4 with TRBJ2-1; 9 bases are a match to TRBD2. Trimming removed 6 bases from V and 5 bases from J; junction bases left unmatched: 8. The CDR3 is made up of 15 amino acids. Here the CDR3 reads CASSQRTSVNNEQFF. CDR3 nucleotides: TGTGCCAGCAGCCAACGGACTAGCGTGAACAATGAGCAGTTCTTC.

In this sample, this clonotype turned up a few times. The gene calls are TRBV7-7 and TRBJ1-5; D is unresolved. This CDR3 has 14 amino acids. The ends were cut back, 1 base at V and 4 bases at J, with 8 bases in the middle. CDR1 is SSHAT, CDR2 FNYEAQ, per germline (reference sequence). The CDR3 loop is CASSLDGENQPQHF. The CDR3 nucleotides read TGTGCCAGCAGCTTAGACGGGGAAAATCAGCCCCAGCATTTT.

CDR3: CASSGDSVTYEQYF. CDR3 nucleotide sequence: TGTGCCAGCAGCGGGGACAGCGTTACCTACGAGCAGTACTTC. This chain connects TRBV7-9 to TRBJ2-7; 7 positions match TRBD1. The junction had 6 bases not matched to a gene; V was cut back by 5 bases and J by 2 bases. This CDR3 region has 14 residues. CDR1 is SEHNR and CDR2 is FQNEAQ in the germline V gene (reference sequence).

J is TRBJ2-3 and V is TRBV19, with 10 bases lining up with TRBD2. V gave up 3 bases and J gave up 3 bases; unmatched junction bases: 12. Germline V gene sequence: CDR1 LNHDA, CDR2 SQIVND (reference sequence). The CDR3 spans 18 residues. The CDR3 DNA is TGTGCCAGTAGTATCCTCCTTCCAGCGGGGGGGCCTACAGATACGCAGTATTTT. Residues: CASSILLPAGGPTDTQYF.